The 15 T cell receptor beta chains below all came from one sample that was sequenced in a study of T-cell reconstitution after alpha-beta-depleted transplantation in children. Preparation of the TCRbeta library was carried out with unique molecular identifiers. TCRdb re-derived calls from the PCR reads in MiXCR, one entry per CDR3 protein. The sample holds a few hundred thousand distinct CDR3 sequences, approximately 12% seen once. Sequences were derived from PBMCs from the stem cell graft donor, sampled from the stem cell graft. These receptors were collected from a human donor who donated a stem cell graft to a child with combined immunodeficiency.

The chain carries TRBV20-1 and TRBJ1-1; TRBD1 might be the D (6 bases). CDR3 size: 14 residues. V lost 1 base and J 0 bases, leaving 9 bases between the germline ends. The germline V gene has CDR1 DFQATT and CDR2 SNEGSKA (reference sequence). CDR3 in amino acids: CSARGGGMNTEAFF. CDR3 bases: TGCAGTGCTAGAGGAGGGGGGATGAACACTGAAGCTTTCTTT.

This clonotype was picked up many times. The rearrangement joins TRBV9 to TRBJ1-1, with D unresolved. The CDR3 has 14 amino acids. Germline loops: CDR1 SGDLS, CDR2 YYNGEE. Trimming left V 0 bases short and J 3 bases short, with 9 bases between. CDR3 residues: CASSVDRWDTEAFF. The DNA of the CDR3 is TGTGCCAGCAGCGTAGACAGATGGGACACTGAAGCTTTCTTT.

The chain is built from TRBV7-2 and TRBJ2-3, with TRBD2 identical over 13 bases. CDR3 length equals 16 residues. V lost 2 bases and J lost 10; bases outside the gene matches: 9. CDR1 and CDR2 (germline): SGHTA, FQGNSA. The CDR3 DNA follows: TGTGCCAGCAGCTTACAGGGACTAGCGGGGACCGCTGCGCAGTATTTT. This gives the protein CASSLQGLAGTAAQYF.

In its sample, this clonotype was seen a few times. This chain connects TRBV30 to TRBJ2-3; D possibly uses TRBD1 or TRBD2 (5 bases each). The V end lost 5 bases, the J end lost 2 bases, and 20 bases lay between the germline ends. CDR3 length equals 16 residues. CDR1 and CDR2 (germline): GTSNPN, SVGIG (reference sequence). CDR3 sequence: CAWGGRGSFFTDTQYF. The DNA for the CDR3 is TGTGCCTGGGGGGGTCGTGGATCGTTTTTCACAGATACGCAGTATTTT.

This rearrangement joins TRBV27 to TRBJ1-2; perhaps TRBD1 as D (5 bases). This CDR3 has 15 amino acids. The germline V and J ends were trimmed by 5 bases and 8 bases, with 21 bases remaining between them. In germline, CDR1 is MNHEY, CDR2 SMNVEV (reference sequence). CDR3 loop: CASSVNRDLQRGYTF. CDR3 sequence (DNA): TGTGCCAGCAGTGTTAACCGGGACCTCCAAAGGGGCTACACCTTC.

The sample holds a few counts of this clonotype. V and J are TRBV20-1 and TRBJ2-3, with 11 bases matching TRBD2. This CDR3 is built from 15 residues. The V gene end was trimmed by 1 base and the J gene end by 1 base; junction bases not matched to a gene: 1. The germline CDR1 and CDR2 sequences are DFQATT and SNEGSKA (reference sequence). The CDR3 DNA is TGCAGTGCTAGAGGGACTAGCGGGCGCACAGATACGCAGTATTTT. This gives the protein CSARGTSGRTDTQYF.

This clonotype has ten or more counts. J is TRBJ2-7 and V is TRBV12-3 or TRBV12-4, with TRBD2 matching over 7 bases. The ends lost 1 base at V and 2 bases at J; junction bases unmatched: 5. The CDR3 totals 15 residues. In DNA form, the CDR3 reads TGTGCCAGCAGTTTAGGCGGGGGAAGGGCCTACGAGCAGTACTTC. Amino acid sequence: CASSLGGGRAYEQYF.

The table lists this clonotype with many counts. The CDR3 nucleotides are TGTGCCAGCAGTCTTCCCAGGGGCACTGAAAAACTGTTTTTT. As protein: CASSLPRGTEKLFF. The V and J genes are TRBV28 and TRBJ1-4; D perhaps matches TRBD1 (6 bases). Germline CDR1 is MDHEN and CDR2 is SYDVKM. This CDR3 comprises 14 residues. V was shortened by 5 bases and J by 7 bases, with 14 bases between the two germline ends.

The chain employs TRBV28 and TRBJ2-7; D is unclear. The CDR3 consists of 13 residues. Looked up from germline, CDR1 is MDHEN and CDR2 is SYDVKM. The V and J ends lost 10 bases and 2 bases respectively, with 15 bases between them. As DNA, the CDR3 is TGTGCCACCAGGAAGTCCAGGACCTACGAGCAGTACTTC. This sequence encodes CATRKSRTYEQYF. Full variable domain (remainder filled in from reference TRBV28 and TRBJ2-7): DVKVTQSSRYLVKRTGEKVFLECVQDMDHENMFWYRQDPGLGLRLIYFSYDVKMKEKGDIPEGYSVSREKKERFSLILESASTNQTSMYLCATRKSRTYEQYFGPGTRLTVT.

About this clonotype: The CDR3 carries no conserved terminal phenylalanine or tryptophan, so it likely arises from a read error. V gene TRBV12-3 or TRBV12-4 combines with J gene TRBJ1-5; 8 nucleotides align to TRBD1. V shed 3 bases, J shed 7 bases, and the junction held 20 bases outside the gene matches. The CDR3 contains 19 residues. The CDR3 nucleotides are TGTGCCAGCAGTTTTTGGCGGAGGACAGGGCCAGGTGGGGGGCAGCCCCAGCATTAT. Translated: CASSFWRRTGPGGGQPQHY.

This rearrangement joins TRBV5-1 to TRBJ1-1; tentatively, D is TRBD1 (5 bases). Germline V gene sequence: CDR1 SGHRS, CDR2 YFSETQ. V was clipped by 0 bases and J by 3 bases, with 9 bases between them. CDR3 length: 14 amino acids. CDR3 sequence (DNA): TGCGCCAGCAGCTTGGTAGGGGTTGACACTGAAGCTTTCTTT. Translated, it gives CASSLVGVDTEAFF.

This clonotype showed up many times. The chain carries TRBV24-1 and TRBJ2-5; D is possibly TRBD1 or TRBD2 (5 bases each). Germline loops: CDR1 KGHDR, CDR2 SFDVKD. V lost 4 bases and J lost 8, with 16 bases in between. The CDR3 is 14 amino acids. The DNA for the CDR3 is TGTGCCACCAGTGAATCCGGGACCAGTAACACCCAGTACTTC. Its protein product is CATSESGTSNTQYF.

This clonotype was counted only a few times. The DNA of the CDR3 is TGCAGCGTTGAATGGTTTAGCGGGGGGGAGGAGACCCAGTACTTC. Protein product: CSVEWFSGGEETQYF. V and J are TRBV29-1 and TRBJ2-5, with 11 bases lining up with TRBD2. The CDR3 contains 15 residues. Germline V gives CDR1 SQVTM, CDR2 ANQGSEA. Trimming cost V 2 bases and J 5 bases; bases outside gene matches: 7.

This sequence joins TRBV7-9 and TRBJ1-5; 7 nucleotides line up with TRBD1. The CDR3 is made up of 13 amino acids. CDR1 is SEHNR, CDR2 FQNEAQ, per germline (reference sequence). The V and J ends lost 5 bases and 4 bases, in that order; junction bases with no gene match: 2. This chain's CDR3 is CASSGQANQPQHF. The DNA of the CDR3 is TGTGCCAGCAGCGGACAGGCTAATCAGCCCCAGCATTTT.

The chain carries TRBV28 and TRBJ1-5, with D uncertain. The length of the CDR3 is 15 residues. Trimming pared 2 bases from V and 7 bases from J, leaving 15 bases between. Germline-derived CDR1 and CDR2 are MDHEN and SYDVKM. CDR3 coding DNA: TGTGCCAGCAGTTTAGGTACGGTCGGGGTGCAGCCCCAGCATTTT. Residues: CASSLGTVGVQPQHF.